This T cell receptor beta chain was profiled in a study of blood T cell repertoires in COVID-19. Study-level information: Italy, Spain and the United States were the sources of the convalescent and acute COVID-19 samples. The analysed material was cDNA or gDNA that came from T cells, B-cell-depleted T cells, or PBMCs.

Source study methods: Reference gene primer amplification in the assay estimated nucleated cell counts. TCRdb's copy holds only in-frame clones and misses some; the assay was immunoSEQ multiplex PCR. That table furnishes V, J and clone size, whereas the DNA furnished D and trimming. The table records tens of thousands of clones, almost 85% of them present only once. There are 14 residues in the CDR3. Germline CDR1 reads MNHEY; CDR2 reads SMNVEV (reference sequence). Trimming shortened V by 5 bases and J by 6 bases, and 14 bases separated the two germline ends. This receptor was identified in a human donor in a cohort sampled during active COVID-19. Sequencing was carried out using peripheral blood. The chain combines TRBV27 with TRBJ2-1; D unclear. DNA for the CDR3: TGTGCCAGCAGTCGTTATACTAAAAGCAATGAGCAGTTCTTC. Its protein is CASSRYTKSNEQFF.